Below are 32 T cell receptor beta chains sequenced from a single sample in a study of spatial heterogeneity in lung cancer. TCRdb re-derived calls from the 5' RACE reads in MiXCR, one entry per CDR3 protein. Seen here are thousands of distinct CDR3 sequences, less than 2% observed once, and the top ten hold about 20%. Time point specified: sample taken at primary tumor resection. Sequences were derived from normal lung tissue next to the tumor, sampled at surgery. These receptors all come from a male donor with early-stage non-small cell lung cancer.

By share, this clonotype ranks as medium-sized. V and J are TRBV18 and TRBJ1-2; TRBD1 agrees at 8 bases. Trimming took 1 base from V and 6 from J; bases not matched to a gene: 13. Germline CDR1 KGHSH, CDR2 LQKENI. The CDR3 loop spans 17 amino acids. The CDR3 reads CASSPRNERTGRNGYTF. For the CDR3, the DNA is TGTGCCAGCTCACCACGCAACGAGAGGACAGGGAGAAATGGCTACACCTTC.

Many counts were recorded for this clonotype. A much bigger clone sits one base away, suggesting this may be a read error. This chain connects TRBV27 to TRBJ1-2; no clear D gene. This CDR3 is built from 13 residues. Germline V gene data show CDR1 as MNHEY and CDR2 as SMNVEV (reference sequence). CDR3 residues: CASSLFGGYGYNF. CDR3 DNA: TGTGCCAGCAGTTTATTTGGAGGATATGGCTACAACTTC.

By frequency in the sample, this clonotype is medium-sized. The chain carries TRBV11-3 and TRBJ1-1, with a weak D call TRBD1 (5 bases). The germline V gene has CDR1 SGHNT and CDR2 YENEEA. Between the trimmed V and J ends, which lost 6 bases and 1 base, there was a span of 15 bases. The CDR3 has 15 amino acids. CDR3 sequence reads: CASRLSQGENTEAFF. The CDR3 DNA follows: TGTGCCAGCAGGTTAAGTCAGGGTGAGAACACTGAAGCTTTCTTT.

This clonotype occurred many times. The gene calls are TRBV12-3 or TRBV12-4 and TRBJ2-1; 9 nucleotides align to TRBD1. V gave up 5 bases and J gave up 8 bases; unmatched junction bases: 7. The CDR3 spans 14 residues. As DNA, the CDR3 is TGTGCCAGCAGTCGGACAGGGGAGTGCCATGAGCAGTTCTTC. This translates into CASSRTGECHEQFF.

This clonotype was counted at least ten times. The V gene is TRBV5-1, the J gene TRBJ1-6, with 10 bases identical to TRBD1. V shed 0 bases, J shed 13 bases, and the junction held 4 bases outside the gene matches. Germline CDR1 and CDR2: SGHRS and YFSETQ. This CDR3 spans 14 amino acids. The CDR3 is CASSLEGQGPPLHF. The CDR3 DNA reads TGCGCCAGCAGCTTGGAGGGACAGGGGCCCCCCCTCCACTTT.

This clonotype has at least ten counts. This chain uses TRBV20-1 with TRBJ2-5; 9 bases fit TRBD1. This CDR3 has 14 residues. V dropped 5 bases and J dropped 2; count of bases not matched to a gene: 6. CDR1 and CDR2 from the germline V gene are DFQATT and SNEGSKA (reference sequence). The CDR3 DNA sequence: TGCAGTGCTGCCGACAGGGGGTCGCAAGAGACCCAGTACTTC. It specifies CSAADRGSQETQYF.

By frequency in the sample, this clonotype is medium-sized (0.01 to 0.1%). This chain joins TRBV5-1 and TRBJ1-1; D gene ambiguous. This CDR3 is 14 amino acids long. Germline CDR1 reads SGHRS; CDR2 reads YFSETQ. V lost 4 bases to trimming and J lost 0 bases, with 10 bases between them. The CDR3 DNA sequence: TGCGCCAGCAGCCTGGACGCAATGAACACTGAAGCTTTCTTT. Translating it yields CASSLDAMNTEAFF.

Within the sample, this clonotype is medium-sized. The rearrangement links TRBV30 to TRBJ1-1, with D unresolved. The V and J ends lost 0 bases and 3 bases respectively, with 2 bases between them. The CDR3 length is 11 residues. The V gene's germline CDR1 is GTSNPN and CDR2 SVGIG (reference sequence). The CDR3 coding sequence is TGTGCCTGGAGTGTATACACTGAAGCTTTCTTT. Encoded protein: CAWSVYTEAFF. Together with reference TRBV30 and TRBJ1-1, the CDR3 gives the full variable domain: SQTIHQWPATLVQPVGSPLSLECTVEGTSNPNLYWYRQAAGRGLQLLFYSVGIGQISSEVPQNLSASRPQDRQFILSSKKLLLSDSGFYLCAWSVYTEAFFGQGTRLTVV.

This clonotype counts as medium-sized (0.01 to 0.1%). This sequence joins TRBV20-1 and TRBJ1-5; weak D call: TRBD1 (5 bases). Trimming took 4 bases from V and 7 from J, leaving 17 bases between them. The CDR3 covers 14 residues. The germline V gene has CDR1 DFQATT and CDR2 SNEGSKA (reference sequence). Here the CDR3 reads CSANPDGAAQPQHF. The CDR3 nucleotides read TGCAGTGCTAACCCGGACGGGGCCGCCCAGCCCCAGCATTTT.

This clonotype counts as medium-sized. The CDR3 loop is CASSRQVEDQPQHF. The CDR3 region has the DNA TGTGCCAGCAGTAGACAGGTTGAGGATCAGCCCCAGCATTTT. The chain employs TRBV6-6 and TRBJ1-5; possibly TRBD1 for D (6 bases). The length of the CDR3 is 14 residues. CDR1 is MNHNY and CDR2 is SVGAGI in the germline V gene (reference sequence). The V end lost 5 bases, the J end lost 5 bases, and 13 bases lay between the germline ends.

This clonotype rates as medium-sized. The V call is TRBV27, the J call TRBJ1-1; D perhaps matches TRBD1 (6 bases). Germline V gene lookup returns CDR1 MNHEY and CDR2 SMNVEV (reference sequence). This CDR3 has 14 amino acids. V gave up 0 bases and J gave up 5 bases, with 10 bases separating them. This chain's CDR3 is CASSLSAGATEAFF. Written as DNA, the CDR3 is TGTGCCAGCAGTTTATCGGCAGGGGCGACTGAAGCTTTCTTT.

This clonotype is categorized as medium-sized. The V call is TRBV20-1, the J call TRBJ2-1, with D possibly being TRBD1 (6 bases). The length of the CDR3 is 14 residues. Germline V gives CDR1 DFQATT, CDR2 SNEGSKA (reference sequence). V was shortened by 5 bases and J by 3 bases, with 14 bases between the two germline ends. Here the CDR3 reads CSAVTGFYYNEQFF. The CDR3 bases are TGCAGTGCTGTCACAGGGTTCTACTACAATGAGCAGTTCTTC.

This clonotype is labeled as medium-sized (0.01 to 0.1%). This chain joins TRBV6-5 and TRBJ1-6; weak D call: TRBD1 (6 bases). The V end lost 6 bases, the J end lost 9 bases, and 9 bases lay between the germline ends. The CDR3 sequence is 12 residues long. The germline CDR1 and CDR2 sequences are MNHEY and SVGAGI. Written as DNA, the CDR3 is TGTGCCAGCAGCACAGGGAGTTCACCCCTCCACTTT. Translating it yields CASSTGSSPLHF.

This clonotype is categorized as medium-sized. The chain recombines TRBV27 with TRBJ1-1; 7 bases are shared with TRBD1. The germline gives CDR1 MNHEY, CDR2 SMNVEV (reference sequence). The CDR3 length is 12 residues. V lost 5 bases to trimming and J lost 8 bases; unmatched junction nucleotides: 5. CDR3 sequence (DNA): TGTGCCAGCAGTCCCACAGGGGCCGAAGCTTTCTTT. This gives the protein CASSPTGAEAFF.

This clonotype was counted many times. The chain joins TRBV15 to TRBJ2-7; 10 positions match TRBD1. This CDR3 region has 17 residues. CDR1 and CDR2 (germline): LNHNV, YYDKDF (reference sequence). The ends lost 1 base at V and 0 bases at J; junction bases unmatched: 6. The CDR3 loop reads CATSRVGTGVLSYEQYF. The CDR3 nucleotides read TGTGCCACCAGCAGAGTTGGGACAGGGGTACTCTCCTACGAGCAGTACTTC.

This clonotype occurred a few times. With a much larger clone just one base away, this may be a read error. This chain links TRBV3-1 with TRBJ2-4, with 8 bases matching TRBD1. V dropped 5 bases and J dropped 9; count of bases not matched to a gene: 6. Germline assignment: CDR1 LGHDT and CDR2 YNNKEL (reference sequence). This CDR3 is built from 13 residues. CDR3 residues: CASSEDRATIQYF. CDR3 DNA: TGTGCCAGCAGCGAGGACAGGGCGACCATTCAGTACTTC. The full variable domain, its missing parts supplied by reference TRBV3-1 and TRBJ2-4, is DTAVSQTPKYLVTQMGNDKSIKCEQNLGHDTMYWYKQDSKKFLKIMFSYNNKELIINETVPNRFSPKSPDKAHLNLHINSLELGDSAVYFCASSEDRATIQYFGAGTRLSVL.

This clonotype qualifies as large. V usage is TRBV28 and J usage is TRBJ1-5, with D possibly being TRBD1 (6 bases). Germline CDR1 MDHEN, CDR2 SYDVKM. The CDR3 contains 15 residues. V lost 7 bases and J lost 4, with 17 bases in between. In DNA, the CDR3 is TGTGCCAGCATCCCTAGGGGGTGGAGGAATCAGCCCCAGCATTTT. Translating gives CASIPRGWRNQPQHF.

This clonotype is judged large. The chain joins TRBV11-3 to TRBJ1-4; no clear D. CDR3 length: 15 amino acids. V lost 4 bases, J lost 8 bases, and 17 bases lay in between. CDR1 and CDR2 from the germline V gene are SGHNT and YENEEA. The CDR3 DNA is TGTGCCAGCAGCTCCTGGACCTTGGATGTCGAAAAACTGTTTTTT. Translated, it gives CASSSWTLDVEKLFF.

By share, this clonotype ranks as medium-sized (0.01 to 0.1%). The chain is built from TRBV19 and TRBJ1-5; D gene unclear. Trimming removed 4 bases at V and 0 bases at J, with 13 bases between. The germline CDR1 and CDR2 sequences are LNHDA and SQIVND (reference sequence). The CDR3 spans 16 residues. CDR3 sequence reads: CASSKYASNSNQPQHF. The CDR3 coding sequence is TGTGCCAGTAGTAAGTACGCCAGTAATAGCAATCAGCCCCAGCATTTT.

This clonotype ranks as medium-sized. The chain carries TRBV20-1 and TRBJ2-5, with 7 bases matching TRBD2. The V gene end was trimmed by 6 bases and the J gene end by 1 base; junction bases not matched to a gene: 8. Germline values: CDR1 DFQATT, CDR2 SNEGSKA (reference sequence). This CDR3 has 14 amino acids. The CDR3 DNA is TGCAGTGCCCCTGGCGGGGGACTCCAAGAGACCCAGTACTTC. This translates into CSAPGGGLQETQYF.

This clonotype has just a few counts. The chain is built from TRBV30 and TRBJ2-6; D remains unclear. V lost 7 bases and J lost 4, with 11 bases in between. CDR3 length equals 13 residues. Germline V gives CDR1 GTSNPN, CDR2 SVGIG (reference sequence). The CDR3 nucleotides read TGTGCCTCGGCCCCGGTGGGGGCCAACGTCCTGACTTTC. It specifies CASAPVGANVLTF. Complete variable domain (other parts from reference TRBV30 and TRBJ2-6): SQTIHQWPATLVQPVGSPLSLECTVEGTSNPNLYWYRQAAGRGLQLLFYSVGIGQISSEVPQNLSASRPQDRQFILSSKKLLLSDSGFYLCASAPVGANVLTFGAGSRLTVL.

Sample share makes this clonotype medium-sized (0.01 to 0.1%). The chain carries TRBV20-1 and TRBJ1-2; D is perhaps TRBD1 (6 bases). The CDR3 sequence is 12 residues long. The V and J ends lost 0 bases and 8 bases respectively, with 10 bases between them. From germline, CDR1 is DFQATT and CDR2 SNEGSKA (reference sequence). The CDR3 region is CSARDRGSGYTF. The CDR3 DNA is TGCAGTGCTAGAGACAGGGGATCCGGCTACACCTTC.

This chain uses TRBV28 with TRBJ2-2; D is uncertain. The CDR3 is 11 residues long. CDR1 is MDHEN and CDR2 is SYDVKM in the germline V gene. V was clipped by 4 bases and J by 6 bases, with 3 bases between them. The CDR3 DNA sequence: TGTGCCAGCAGTTGTGCCGGGGAGCTGTTTTTT. Protein sequence: CASSCAGELFF.

This clonotype was observed many times. The chain uses TRBV28 and TRBJ1-2; TRBD1 is a possible D gene (5 bases). V shed 6 bases and J shed 8 bases, with 25 bases lying between them. CDR1 is MDHEN, CDR2 SYDVKM, per germline. This CDR3 has 16 residues. CDR3 coding DNA: TGTGCCAGCAGCTCCATCGGGGGGGGATGTTCAGGAGGCTACACCTTC. Translated, it gives CASSSIGGGCSGGYTF.

This clonotype is labeled as medium-sized. This rearrangement joins TRBV29-1 to TRBJ1-4; D gene ambiguous. The CDR3 covers 10 residues. Germline CDR1 reads SQVTM; CDR2 reads ANQGSEA. V lost 5 bases, J lost 5 bases, and 3 bases lay in between. The CDR3 DNA sequence: TGCAGCGTTCTCAATGAAAAACTGTTTTTT. This encodes CSVLNEKLFF.

By its share, this clonotype is medium-sized. The genes are TRBV4-2 and TRBJ1-4; possible D gene TRBD1, 5 bases. Germline loops: CDR1 LGHNA, CDR2 YNFKEQ. The CDR3 has 15 amino acids. The V end was cut by 1 base, the J end by 8 bases, with 14 bases between. The CDR3 protein is CASSQVQGAEEKLFF. In DNA form, the CDR3 reads TGTGCCAGCAGCCAAGTGCAAGGGGCGGAAGAAAAACTGTTTTTT.

Judged by abundance, this clonotype is medium-sized. The chain employs TRBV2 and TRBJ1-2; 8 bases fit TRBD1. The CDR3 is 12 residues long. In germline, CDR1 is SNHLY, CDR2 FYNNEI. Losses at the gene ends were 4 bases for V and 8 bases for J; bases not matched to a gene: 3. The CDR3 DNA follows: TGTGCCAGCAGTGCAGGGGGCGGCGGCTACACCTTC. It codes for CASSAGGGGYTF.

This clonotype was seen many times. V and J are TRBV12-3 or TRBV12-4 and TRBJ2-3; D is possibly TRBD2 (7 bases). V lost 3 bases and J lost 4, with 14 bases in between. This CDR3 has 15 residues. The CDR3, as DNA: TGTGCCAGCAGTTTGAGGGGGGGTCGAGCAGATACGCAGTATTTT. Translation gives CASSLRGGRADTQYF.

This clonotype is large within its sample. This rearrangement joins TRBV28 to TRBJ1-5; possibly TRBD1 for D (5 bases). The CDR3 runs to 14 residues. V lost 3 bases to trimming and J lost 3 bases, with 9 bases between them. CDR1 MDHEN and CDR2 SYDVKM come from the germline V gene. The CDR3 sequence: CASSFGGNNQPQHF. DNA of the CDR3: TGTGCCAGCAGTTTCGGGGGTAACAATCAGCCCCAGCATTTT.

In this sample, this clonotype turned up many times. The chain joins TRBV15 to TRBJ2-2; 12 bases are shared with TRBD2. The germline V gene encodes CDR1 LNHNV and CDR2 YYDKDF (reference sequence). This CDR3 contains 21 residues. V dropped 0 bases and J dropped 1; count of bases not matched to a gene: 12. In DNA, the CDR3 is TGTGCCACCAGCAGAGAGCGGACAGCCAGGACTAGCGGGGTGAACACCGGGGAGCTGTTTTTT. Its protein product is CATSRERTARTSGVNTGELFF.

The sample holds many counts of this clonotype. The chain combines TRBV5-6 with TRBJ1-3; D unclear. Trimming took off 4 bases at V and 8 bases at J, with 19 bases between the two ends. CDR3 length: 15 amino acids. CDR1 is SGHDT, CDR2 YYEEEE, per germline. Here the CDR3 DNA reads TGTGCCAGCAGCCGAAAGGTGATCAGTGTCGACACCATATATTTT. This gives the protein CASSRKVISVDTIYF.

This clonotype was seen ten or more times. This sequence joins TRBV6-6 and TRBJ2-7; the D call may be TRBD1 or TRBD2 (5 bases each). CDR1 MNHNY and CDR2 SVGAGI come from the germline V gene (reference sequence). The CDR3 contains 14 residues. The germline V and J ends were trimmed by 2 bases and 5 bases, with 13 bases remaining between them. CDR3 in DNA: TGTGCCAGCAGTTACCTCCGGGGCGAGGACGAGCAGTACTTC. Protein: CASSYLRGEDEQYF.